This T cell receptor (beta chain) is drawn from a study of cytomegalovirus exposure and HLA in healthy donors. This clone was seen a handful of times. The antigen remains unidentified. It was with 60 Vbeta and 13 Jbeta primers that the PCR ran. Clones were sequenced by immunoSEQ multiplex PCR, and TCRdb holds only the in-frame ones, with some missing. The table has some 150,000 clones, approximately 75% seen once. The study's findings and limits: Later findings reportedly placed an Asian-associated ancestry cluster below the approximately 630-donor mean for N-insertions. The authors considered a cluster of highly shared sequence variants likely to be a sequencing artifact. A prior analysis recorded that most TCR beta V segments were productive about 87% or about 30% of the time. Immune exposure information available was restricted to CMV serostatus.

CDR3 length: 16 amino acids. Trimming pared 4 bases from V and 0 bases from J, leaving 14 bases between. The germline V gene encodes CDR1 LGHNA and CDR2 YSLEER. The rearrangement uses TRBV4-3 and TRBJ2-3; weak D call: TRBD2 (5 bases). The specimen sequenced was PBMCs. The receptor was isolated from a man aged 45 to 65 in good health and CMV-seropositive. Written as DNA, the CDR3 is TGCGCCAGCAGCCTGGACTCTGCTCTAAGCACAGATACGCAGTATTTT. Its translation is CASSLDSALSTDTQYF.